The 4 T cell receptor beta chains below come from one sample, sequenced in a study of blood T cell repertoires in COVID-19. Assay used: immunoSEQ multiplex PCR; TCRdb lists only in-frame clones, some missing. This table holds 150,000 or so clones, approximately 81% found once. The sequencing sample was made of peripheral blood. The receptors shown here come from a human donor with acute or convalescent COVID-19. The donor label of this sample is uncertain.

The gene calls are TRBV6-4 and TRBJ1-5, with unresolved D. Germline V gene data show CDR1 as MRHNA and CDR2 as SNTAGT. V dropped 1 base and J dropped 7 bases, with 8 bases sitting between them. The CDR3 consists of 13 residues. CDR3 bases: TGTGCCAGCAGTGACTACCCGGGGCAGCCCCAGCATTTT. This codes for CASSDYPGQPQHF.

This sequence joins TRBV29-1 and TRBJ1-2; 7 bases line up with TRBD1. The J segment lost 5 bases and the V segment lost 5 bases, leaving 11 bases of the junction unmatched. The CDR3 contains 14 residues. Germline values: CDR1 SQVTM, CDR2 ANQGSEA. CDR3 sequence reads: CSVRPAGTDYGYTF. Here the CDR3 DNA reads TGCAGCGTTAGACCCGCCGGGACAGATTATGGCTACACCTTC. Full variable domain (rest looked up from reference TRBV29-1 and TRBJ1-2): SAVISQKPSRDICQRGTSLTIQCQVDSQVTMMFWYRQQPGQSLTLIATANQGSEATYESGFVIDKFPISRPNLTFSTLTVSNMSPEDSSIYLCSVRPAGTDYGYTFGSGTRLTVV.

V gene TRBV7-3 combines with J gene TRBJ2-7, with TRBD1 identical over 7 bases. The CDR3 length is 14 residues. J was trimmed by 4 bases and V by 3 bases; bases with no gene match: 6. CDR1 is SGHTA, CDR2 FQGTGA, per germline. This chain's CDR3 is CASSLSGTEYEQYF. The CDR3 nucleotides read TGTGCCAGCAGCTTGTCCGGGACAGAGTACGAGCAGTACTTC.

The genes are TRBV19 and TRBJ1-1, with D uncertain. CDR1 is LNHDA, CDR2 SQIVND, per germline (reference sequence). Trimming removed 10 bases from V and 3 bases from J, with 15 bases in between. This CDR3 region has 13 residues. CDR3 nucleotides: TGTGCCACGGGCGGCATGAGGGACACTGAAGCTTTCTTT. Translating gives CATGGMRDTEAFF.